These 27 T cell receptor beta chains originate from one sample sequenced in a study of monozygotic twins with inflammatory bowel disease. TCRdb re-called the 5' RACE reads and catalogs CDR3 proteins one per entry, DNA excluded. The listing records approximately 390,000 distinct CDR3 sequences. The sequenced material came from blood. The receptors derive from a human donor with ulcerative colitis or Crohn's disease, or a healthy co-twin of an affected twin (not recorded which).

The chain carries TRBV12-3 or TRBV12-4 and TRBJ1-5; TCRdb's D gene call, TRBD1, goes unchecked for lack of DNA. CDR3 size: 15 residues. The chain's CDR3 is CASSLSQGANQPQHF.

The J gene is TRBJ2-3, the V gene TRBV30; TCRdb's assignment of TRBD2 cannot be checked, as there is no DNA. Germline V gene lookup returns CDR1 GTSNPN and CDR2 SVGIG (reference sequence). The CDR3 sequence is 15 residues long. CDR3 protein: CAWGVGLAGTDTQYF.

This chain joins TRBV7-2 and TRBJ1-3. CDR1 is SGHTA and CDR2 is FQGNSA in the germline V gene. CDR3 length equals 14 residues. This chain's CDR3 is CASGTYSSGNTIYF.

V gene TRBV9 combines with J gene TRBJ1-2; no DNA is available, so the TRBD1 call from TCRdb remains unchecked. CDR1 is SGDLS, CDR2 YYNGEE, per germline. This CDR3 comprises 15 residues. CDR3 protein: CASSVGTGKNYGYTF.

The chain uses TRBV6-6 and TRBJ2-1; TCRdb selects TRBD1, and the lack of DNA leaves this call unchecked. Germline V gives CDR1 MNHNY, CDR2 SVGAGI (reference sequence). The CDR3 consists of 14 residues. CDR3 sequence: CASSNPTGVNEQFF.

The rearrangement uses TRBV7-9 and TRBJ1-1; there is no DNA to check the TCRdb D call of TRBD1. CDR3 length: 16 residues. Germline assignment: CDR1 SEHNR and CDR2 FQNEAQ (reference sequence). The CDR3 sequence is CASSLEPRGVNTEAFF.

The chain joins TRBV11-1 to TRBJ2-1; the TCRdb D gene call, TRBD2, has no DNA to confirm it. The CDR3 runs 20 residues. Per the germline V gene, CDR1 is SGHAT and CDR2 is FQDESV (reference sequence). CDR3 sequence reads: CASSPSYGRAGGAEYNEQFF.

This chain joins TRBV5-5 and TRBJ1-3; TCRdb gives TRBD1 as the D gene, but with no DNA this cannot be confirmed. This CDR3 spans 15 amino acids. CDR1 is SGHKS, CDR2 YYEKEE, per germline (reference sequence). The CDR3 protein is CASSLRQLSGNTIYF.

The chain joins TRBV12-3 or TRBV12-4 to TRBJ2-2; TCRdb reports TRBD2, a call that lacks DNA to check it against. The CDR3 runs 16 residues. This chain's CDR3 is CASRNRRLADTGELFF.

The chain is built from TRBV4-1 and TRBJ2-5. The CDR3 covers 15 residues. Germline CDR1 reads MGHRA; CDR2 reads YSYEKL. The CDR3 reads CASSPLGRSQETQYF.

The chain carries TRBV7-2 and TRBJ2-3; the TRBD1 assignment by TCRdb is unverifiable without DNA. CDR1 SGHTA and CDR2 FQGNSA come from the germline V gene. The CDR3 sequence is 12 residues long. Here the CDR3 reads CASSRGGDTQYF.

This chain connects TRBV30 to TRBJ1-1. This CDR3 is built from 12 residues. CDR1 GTSNPN and CDR2 SVGIG come from the germline V gene (reference sequence). This CDR3 reads CAWSKSMGEAFF.

This sequence joins TRBV7-9 and TRBJ1-2. CDR3 size: 15 residues. CDR1 is SEHNR and CDR2 is FQNEAQ in the germline V gene (reference sequence). The CDR3 region is CASSSPVRLNYGYTF.

V usage is TRBV7-2 and J usage is TRBJ2-3. The germline gives CDR1 SGHTA, CDR2 FQGNSA. The CDR3 consists of 14 residues. This CDR3 reads CASSLSGSWDTQYF.

The rearrangement joins TRBV4-3 to TRBJ2-7; TCRdb's D call, TRBD1, is unchecked because there is no DNA. From germline, CDR1 is LGHNA and CDR2 YSLEER. The CDR3 covers 16 residues. The CDR3 spells CASSQDRGQISYEQYF.

The chain's CDR3 is CASSMGGAFGTDTQYF. This sequence joins TRBV19 and TRBJ2-3; TCRdb designates TRBD1, a call that cannot be tested without DNA. The CDR3 extends over 16 amino acids. Germline V gene lookup returns CDR1 LNHDA and CDR2 SQIVND (reference sequence).

The chain couples TRBV10-3 to TRBJ1-1. This CDR3 has 13 residues. CDR1 is ENHRY and CDR2 is SYGVKD in the germline V gene. The chain's CDR3 is CAIRDRVNTEAFF.

The gene calls are TRBV4-3 and TRBJ2-2. In germline, CDR1 is LGHNA, CDR2 YSLEER. This CDR3 has 14 residues. CDR3 loop: CASSQELVRGELFF.

The CDR3 sequence: CASSPRDRRLSGANVLTF. The gene calls are TRBV5-1 and TRBJ2-6; TCRdb picks TRBD1, but there is no DNA to check that call. This CDR3 region has 18 residues. Germline V gene data show CDR1 as SGHRS and CDR2 as YFSETQ.

The chain employs TRBV12-3 or TRBV12-4 and TRBJ2-7. This CDR3 has 13 residues. The CDR3 is CASSLGVTYEQYF.

V gene TRBV4-1 combines with J gene TRBJ1-5; TCRdb's assignment of TRBD1 cannot be checked, as there is no DNA. The CDR3 is made up of 17 amino acids. Germline CDR1 reads MGHRA; CDR2 reads YSYEKL. The CDR3 spells CASSQDNGQGANQPQHF.

This chain connects TRBV6-1 to TRBJ2-7; the D call from TCRdb, TRBD1, cannot be confirmed without DNA. In germline, CDR1 is MNHNS, CDR2 SASEGT. CDR3 size: 14 residues. The CDR3 is CASSEGVLKGEQYF.

The chain joins TRBV28 to TRBJ2-1; TCRdb indicates TRBD2, and absent DNA this call remains unverified. The CDR3 is made up of 13 amino acids. From germline, CDR1 is MDHEN and CDR2 SYDVKM. The CDR3: CASRLAGPNEQFF.

The V gene is TRBV5-1, the J gene TRBJ1-4; TCRdb proposes TRBD1, but this gene call is untestable without DNA. The V gene's germline CDR1 is SGHRS and CDR2 YFSETQ. The CDR3 contains 14 residues. The CDR3 sequence: CASSLQGAWEKLFF.

The rearrangement links TRBV5-1 to TRBJ2-5; lacking DNA, the TRBD1 call made by TCRdb goes unchecked. Germline V CDR1 and CDR2: SGHRS, YFSETQ. The CDR3 runs 13 residues. CDR3 region: CASSLRGAETQYF.

This chain uses TRBV19 with TRBJ2-7; as DNA is missing, the TRBD1 call by TCRdb cannot be tested. The germline gives CDR1 LNHDA, CDR2 SQIVND (reference sequence). The CDR3 contains 14 residues. This chain's CDR3 is CASSIGRTAYEQYF.

The chain employs TRBV20-1 and TRBJ2-5; no DNA is available, so the TRBD2 call from TCRdb remains unchecked. The CDR3 totals 15 residues. The germline gives CDR1 DFQATT, CDR2 SNEGSKA (reference sequence). The CDR3 is CSARPVTLASETQYF.